This T cell receptor beta chain comes out of a study of human T cells and chemical hapten exposure. On the study more broadly: Sensitization involved placing 2% DPC onto a 2 cm by 2 cm region of upper inner arm skin.

General observations from the study: Expanded TCRs formed significantly more large CDR3 similarity clusters than controls.

Time point indicated: patch test 2, 6 weeks after DPC sensitization. Treatment denoted: therapeutic diphenylcyclopropenone sensitization with weekly scalp DPC. Ahead of each patch test application, blood was drawn. People who gave samples had alopecia, were 18 to 70 years old, and were suitable for DPC. The V gene lost 3 bases and the J gene lost 1 base, with 5 bases spanning the gap. Germline V CDR1 and CDR2: SGHKS, YYEKEE (reference sequence). The CDR3 is made up of 12 amino acids. TCRdb passed the RACE reads through MiXCR, listing each CDR3 protein once. The table has about 110,000 distinct CDR3 sequences, 9.2% seen once; the top ten hold around 3.1%. This clonotype was seen ten or more times. Its target is unknown.

The receptor's source is a woman between 35 and 50 years old with alopecia areata. Some clones in this sample may be carry-over from other donors' samples. Sequencing was performed on whole blood, taken in connection with sensitization to the hapten diphenylcyclopropenone (DPC). The chain has TRBV5-5 and TRBJ2-7; D unresolved. The CDR3 here is CASSWHSYEQYF. CDR3 in DNA: TGTGCCAGCAGCTGGCATTCCTACGAGCAGTACTTC.